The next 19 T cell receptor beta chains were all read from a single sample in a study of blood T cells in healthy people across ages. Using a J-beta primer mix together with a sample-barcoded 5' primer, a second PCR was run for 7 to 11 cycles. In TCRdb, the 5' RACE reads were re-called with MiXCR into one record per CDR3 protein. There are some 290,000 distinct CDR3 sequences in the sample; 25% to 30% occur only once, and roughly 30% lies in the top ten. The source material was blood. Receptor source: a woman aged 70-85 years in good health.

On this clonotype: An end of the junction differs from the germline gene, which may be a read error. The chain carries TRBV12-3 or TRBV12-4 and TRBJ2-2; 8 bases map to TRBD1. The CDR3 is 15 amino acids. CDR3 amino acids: CAGSFKTGDLGELFF. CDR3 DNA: TGTGCCGGCAGCTTCAAGACAGGGGACCTCGGGGAGCTGTTTTTT.

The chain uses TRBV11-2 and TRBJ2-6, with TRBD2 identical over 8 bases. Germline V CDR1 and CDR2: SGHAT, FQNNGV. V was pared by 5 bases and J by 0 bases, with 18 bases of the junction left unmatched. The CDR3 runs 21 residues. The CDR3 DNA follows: TGTGCCAGCAGCCGAGCCTTACGGGCTAGCGGGCGCAACTCTGGGGCCAACGTCCTGACTTTC. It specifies CASSRALRASGRNSGANVLTF.

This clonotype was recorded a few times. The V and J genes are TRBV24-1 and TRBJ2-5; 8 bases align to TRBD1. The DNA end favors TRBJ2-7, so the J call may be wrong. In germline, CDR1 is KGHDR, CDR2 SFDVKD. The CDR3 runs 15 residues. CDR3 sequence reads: CATSLSGTGSYEQYF. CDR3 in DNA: TGTGCCACCAGTTTATCCGGGACAGGTTCCTACGAGCAGTACTTC.

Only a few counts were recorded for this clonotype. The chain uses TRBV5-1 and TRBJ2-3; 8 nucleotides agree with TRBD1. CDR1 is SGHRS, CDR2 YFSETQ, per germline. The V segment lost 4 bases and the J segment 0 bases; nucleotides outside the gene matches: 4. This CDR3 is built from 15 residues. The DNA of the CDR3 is TGCGCCAGCAGCGTCGGACAGGGCAGCACAGATACGCAGTATTTT. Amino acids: CASSVGQGSTDTQYF.

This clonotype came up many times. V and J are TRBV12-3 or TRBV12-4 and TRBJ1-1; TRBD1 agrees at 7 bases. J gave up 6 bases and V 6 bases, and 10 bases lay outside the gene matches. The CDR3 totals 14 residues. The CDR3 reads CASSRKSGTAEAFF. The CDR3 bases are TGTGCCAGCAGCCGAAAATCCGGGACAGCTGAAGCTTTCTTT.

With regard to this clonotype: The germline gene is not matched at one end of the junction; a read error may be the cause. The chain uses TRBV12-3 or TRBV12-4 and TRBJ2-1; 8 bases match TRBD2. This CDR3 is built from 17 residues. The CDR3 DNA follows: TGTGCCAGCAGGTTAGCGGGATCAACAAACTCCTACAATGAGCAGTTCTTC. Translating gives CASRLAGSTNSYNEQFF.

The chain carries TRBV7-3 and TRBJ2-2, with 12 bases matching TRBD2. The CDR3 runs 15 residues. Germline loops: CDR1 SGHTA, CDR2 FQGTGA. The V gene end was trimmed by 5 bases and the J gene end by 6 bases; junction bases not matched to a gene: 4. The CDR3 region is CASSRTSGKAGELFF. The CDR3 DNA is TGTGCCAGCAGCCGGACTAGCGGGAAAGCCGGGGAGCTGTTTTTT.

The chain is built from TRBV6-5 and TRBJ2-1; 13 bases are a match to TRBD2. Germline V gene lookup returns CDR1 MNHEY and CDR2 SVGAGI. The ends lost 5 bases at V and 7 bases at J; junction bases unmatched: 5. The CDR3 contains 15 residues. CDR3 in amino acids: CASSTGTSGINEQFF. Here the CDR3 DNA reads TGTGCCAGCAGTACCGGGACTAGCGGGATAAATGAGCAGTTCTTC.

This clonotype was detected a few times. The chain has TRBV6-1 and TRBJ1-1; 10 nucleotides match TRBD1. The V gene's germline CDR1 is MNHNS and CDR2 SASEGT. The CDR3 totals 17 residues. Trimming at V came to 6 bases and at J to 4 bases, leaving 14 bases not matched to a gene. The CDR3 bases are TGTGCCAGCAGATCACCGGGACAGGGGAGTCCTCTCACTGAAGCTTTCTTT. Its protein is CASRSPGQGSPLTEAFF.

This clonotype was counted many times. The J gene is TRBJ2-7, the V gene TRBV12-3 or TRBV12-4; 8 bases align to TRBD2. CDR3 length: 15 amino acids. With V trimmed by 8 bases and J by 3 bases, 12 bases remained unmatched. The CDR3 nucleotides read TGTGCCAGCTCCCTTGAGGCGGGAGGCGGCTACGAGCAGTACTTC. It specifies CASSLEAGGGYEQYF.

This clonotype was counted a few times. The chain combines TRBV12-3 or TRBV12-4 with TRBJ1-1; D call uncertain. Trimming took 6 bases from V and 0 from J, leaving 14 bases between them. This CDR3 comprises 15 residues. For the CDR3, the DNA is TGTGCCAGCAGACCAACTACACTTATGAACACTGAAGCTTTCTTT. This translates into CASRPTTLMNTEAFF.

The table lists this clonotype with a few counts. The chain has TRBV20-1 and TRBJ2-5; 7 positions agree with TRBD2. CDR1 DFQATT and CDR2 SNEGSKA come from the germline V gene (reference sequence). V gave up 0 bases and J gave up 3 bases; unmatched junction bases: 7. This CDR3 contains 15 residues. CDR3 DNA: TGCAGTGCTAGAGATCTCGGGACTAATAAAGAGACCCAGTACTTC. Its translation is CSARDLGTNKETQYF.

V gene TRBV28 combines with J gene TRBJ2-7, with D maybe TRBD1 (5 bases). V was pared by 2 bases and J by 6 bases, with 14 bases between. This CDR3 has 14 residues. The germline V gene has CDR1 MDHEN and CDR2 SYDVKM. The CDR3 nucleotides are TGTGCCAGCAGTTTAAACGCAGGGTTATCCGAGCAGTACTTC. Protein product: CASSLNAGLSEQYF.

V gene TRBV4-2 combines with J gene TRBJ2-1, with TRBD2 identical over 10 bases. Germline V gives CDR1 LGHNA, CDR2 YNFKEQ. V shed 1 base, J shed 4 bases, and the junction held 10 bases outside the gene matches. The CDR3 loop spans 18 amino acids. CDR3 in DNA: TGTGCCAGCAGCCAAGGGCCCCAGCGGGAGGGAGGATACAATGAGCAGTTCTTC. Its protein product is CASSQGPQREGGYNEQFF.

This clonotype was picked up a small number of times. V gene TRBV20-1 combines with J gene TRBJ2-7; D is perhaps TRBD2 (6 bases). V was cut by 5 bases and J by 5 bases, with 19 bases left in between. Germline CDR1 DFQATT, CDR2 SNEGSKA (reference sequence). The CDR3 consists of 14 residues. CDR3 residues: CSALRAGLSNEQYF. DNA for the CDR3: TGCAGTGCTCTCCGTGCGGGACTCAGTAACGAGCAGTACTTC.

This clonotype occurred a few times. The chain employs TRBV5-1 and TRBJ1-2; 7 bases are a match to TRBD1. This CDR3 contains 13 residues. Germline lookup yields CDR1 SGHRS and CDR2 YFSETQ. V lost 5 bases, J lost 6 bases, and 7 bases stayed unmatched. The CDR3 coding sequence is TGCGCCAGCAGACCCGGGACAGCAAATGGCTACACCTTC. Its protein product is CASRPGTANGYTF.

CDR3 DNA: TGCAGCTCCATGACAGGGGCTACAAAGACCCAGTACTTC. This sequence encodes CSSMTGATKTQYF. The gene calls are TRBV29-1 and TRBJ2-5, with TRBD1 matching 8 bases. Trimming at V came to 8 bases and at J to 6 bases, leaving 11 bases not matched to a gene. Per the germline V gene, CDR1 is SQVTM and CDR2 is ANQGSEA. This CDR3 comprises 13 residues.

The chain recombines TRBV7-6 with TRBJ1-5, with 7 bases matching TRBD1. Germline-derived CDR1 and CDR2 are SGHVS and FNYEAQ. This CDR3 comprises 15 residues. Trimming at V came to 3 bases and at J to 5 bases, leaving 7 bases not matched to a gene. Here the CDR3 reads CASSFNRGGDQPQHF. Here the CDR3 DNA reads TGTGCCAGCAGCTTTAACAGGGGAGGTGATCAGCCCCAGCATTTT.

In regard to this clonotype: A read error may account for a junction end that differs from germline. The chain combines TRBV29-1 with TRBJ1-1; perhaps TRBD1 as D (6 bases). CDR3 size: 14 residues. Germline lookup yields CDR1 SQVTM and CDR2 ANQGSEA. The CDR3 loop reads CSARGGGVNTEASF. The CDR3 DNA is TGCAGCGCCCGAGGAGGGGGAGTGAACACTGAAGCTTCCTTT.